This T cell receptor (gamma chain) came from a study of γδ T cells in repeated Plasmodium falciparum infection. Study details: Malian children with intense seasonal malaria exposure were compared with matched Australian children.

TCRdb reanalysed the multiplex PCR reads with CATT. This sample has approximately 26,000 gamma-chain clones, with roughly 3.1% found just once. Flow sorting of PBMC yielded separate Vgamma9/Vdelta2+ and Vdelta2-negative gammadelta T cell populations for bulk repertoire analysis. This clone occurred many times. The target antigen is unknown. Looked up from germline, CDR1 is VINAFY and CDR2 is YDVSNSKD. V lost 5 bases, J lost 0 bases, and 4 bases stayed unmatched. This CDR3 has 13 residues. The study's findings and limits: The Malian cohort came from a small rural village of predominantly one ethnic group. Malian children's Vdelta2-negative repertoires appeared more expanded and less diverse than Australians'. In Vdelta2-negative, largely Vdelta1+, gammadelta repertoires, repeated controlled infections appeared to drive clonal selection waves.

The chain is built from TRGV5 and TRGJ1 or TRGJ2. The sequenced sample consisted of gamma-delta T cells from blood. This sequence originates from a pool of human donors (malaria-infected and uninfected, not separated). The CDR3 loop reads CATWGRNYYKKLF. The CDR3 DNA sequence: TGTGCCACCTGGGGGAGGAATTATTATAAGAAACTCTTT.